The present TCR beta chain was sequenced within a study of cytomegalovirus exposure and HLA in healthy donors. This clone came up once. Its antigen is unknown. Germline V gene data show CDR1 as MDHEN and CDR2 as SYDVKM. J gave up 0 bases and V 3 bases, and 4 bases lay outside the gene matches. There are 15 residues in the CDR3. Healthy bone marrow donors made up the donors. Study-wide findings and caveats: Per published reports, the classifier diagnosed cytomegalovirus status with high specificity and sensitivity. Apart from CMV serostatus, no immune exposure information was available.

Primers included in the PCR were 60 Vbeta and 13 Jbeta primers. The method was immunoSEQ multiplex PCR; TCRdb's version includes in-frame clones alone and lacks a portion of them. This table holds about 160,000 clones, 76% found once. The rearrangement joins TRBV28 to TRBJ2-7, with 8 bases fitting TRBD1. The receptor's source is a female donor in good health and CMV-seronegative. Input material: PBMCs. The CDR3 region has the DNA TGTGCCAGCAGTTTTGGCGGGACAGGCTCCTACGAGCAGTACTTC. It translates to CASSFGGTGSYEQYF.